These 9 T cell receptor beta chains share one sample of origin, sequenced in a study of neurological immune-mediated disorders. A single record per CDR3 protein comes from TCRdb applying MiXCR to the 5' RACE reads. The top ten clones hold 9.5% to 15% of a sample with more than 55,000 distinct CDR3 sequences, about 8.9% of them seen once. Time point of the sample: longitudinal time-point 2. The sequencing input was PBMCs. The receptors were gathered from a man younger than 45 in good health.

This clonotype was seen at least ten times. The rearrangement joins TRBV29-1 to TRBJ2-1; no clear D gene. Germline lookup yields CDR1 SQVTM and CDR2 ANQGSEA. The ends were cut back, 2 bases at V and 6 bases at J, with 8 bases in the middle. CDR3 length: 12 amino acids. The CDR3 sequence: CSVETVGNEQFF. DNA for the CDR3: TGCAGCGTTGAAACAGTAGGCAATGAGCAGTTCTTC.

In this sample, this clonotype turned up many times. The chain recombines TRBV29-1 with TRBJ1-4; D perhaps matches TRBD1 (5 bases). The CDR3 is 15 amino acids. The V gene lost 5 bases and the J gene lost 3 bases, with 16 bases spanning the gap. Germline assignment: CDR1 SQVTM and CDR2 ANQGSEA. The CDR3: CSVLRGRRSNEKLFF. DNA of the CDR3: TGCAGCGTTTTAAGGGGCCGCAGGTCTAATGAAAAACTGTTTTTT.

This clonotype was counted at least ten times. The chain is built from TRBV30 and TRBJ2-4; possibly TRBD1 or TRBD2 for D (5 bases each). The CDR3 is 15 residues long. Germline CDR1 GTSNPN, CDR2 SVGIG (reference sequence). The ends were cut back, 4 bases at V and 0 bases at J, with 13 bases in the middle. DNA for the CDR3: TGTGCCTGGACGGGGCTTACCCTAGCCAAAAACATTCAGTACTTC. Its protein is CAWTGLTLAKNIQYF.

In this sample, this clonotype is medium-sized. The genes are TRBV5-1 and TRBJ2-1; TRBD2 matches 10 bases. The CDR3 has 15 amino acids. Germline CDR1 reads SGHRS; CDR2 reads YFSETQ. V shed 4 bases and J 8 bases; nucleotides not matched to a gene: 9. The CDR3 here is CASSRAAGGRDEQFF. As DNA, the CDR3 is TGCGCCAGCAGCCGGGCAGCGGGAGGGAGAGATGAGCAGTTCTTC.

This clonotype was counted ten times or more. This chain joins TRBV27 and TRBJ1-5, with 7 bases that match TRBD1. Germline V gives CDR1 MNHEY, CDR2 SMNVEV (reference sequence). This CDR3 region has 14 residues. J gave up 4 bases and V 6 bases, and 6 bases lay outside the gene matches. The CDR3 region has the DNA TGTGCCAGCAGCTGGACAGGCCGAAATCAGCCCCAGCATTTT. This codes for CASSWTGRNQPQHF.

In this sample, this clonotype turned up once. The chain employs TRBV10-3 and TRBJ2-5; D gene ambiguous. Germline loops: CDR1 ENHRY, CDR2 SYGVKD. The CDR3 loop spans 14 amino acids. V dropped 2 bases and J dropped 3 bases, with 10 bases sitting between them. The CDR3 region has the DNA TGTGCCATCAGTGAGATTAGCAACAAAGAGACCCAGTACTTC. This sequence encodes CAISEISNKETQYF.

The table lists this clonotype with a few counts. The chain combines TRBV3-1 with TRBJ2-2; 7 bases match TRBD2. With V trimmed by 2 bases and J by 2 bases, 5 bases remained unmatched. Germline-derived CDR1 and CDR2 are LGHDT and YNNKEL (reference sequence). The CDR3 sequence is 16 residues long. Here the CDR3 DNA reads TGTGCCAGCAGCCAACGAACTAGCGCTAACACCGGGGAGCTGTTTTTT. Residues: CASSQRTSANTGELFF.

Ten or more counts support this clonotype. The DNA of the CDR3 is TGCAGTGCCGGCGAGGGACAGAAGAATGAAAAACTGTTTTTT. Translated: CSAGEGQKNEKLFF. The chain recombines TRBV20-1 with TRBJ1-4, with 7 bases matching TRBD1. Germline V lookup: CDR1 DFQATT, CDR2 SNEGSKA (reference sequence). V dropped 6 bases and J dropped 5; count of bases not matched to a gene: 9. The CDR3 has 14 residues.

This clonotype was seen at least ten times. J is TRBJ2-7 and V is TRBV29-1; possibly TRBD1 for D (6 bases). The CDR3 loop spans 13 amino acids. Germline V CDR1 and CDR2: SQVTM, ANQGSEA. With 6 bases removed from V and 7 bases from J, the gap between germline ends came to 19 bases. CDR3 in amino acids: CSVNRDNSWEQYF. The CDR3 DNA follows: TGCAGCGTCAACAGGGACAACTCGTGGGAGCAGTACTTC.